The next 18 T cell receptor beta chains were all read from a single sample in a study of blood T cell repertoires in COVID-19. The assay was immunoSEQ multiplex PCR, and TCRdb's table has in-frame clones only and misses some. The sample has about 46,000 clones; about 86% are singletons. Sequencing was done on a sample of peripheral blood. The receptor set was obtained from a man aged 80 or over with active COVID-19.

This chain uses TRBV18 with TRBJ2-7, with 7 positions matching TRBD1. Germline CDR1 KGHSH, CDR2 LQKENI. Losses at the gene ends were 3 bases for V and 5 bases for J; bases not matched to a gene: 4. This CDR3 is built from 13 residues. The CDR3 DNA follows: TGTGCCAGCTCACCCAGACAGGGCGACGAGCAGTACTTC. It translates to CASSPRQGDEQYF. Supplemented by reference TRBV18 and TRBJ2-7, the full variable domain reads NAGVMQNPRHLVRRRGQEARLRCSPMKGHSHVYWYRQLPEEGLKFMVYLQKENIIDESGMPKERFSAEFPKEGPSILRIQQVVRGDSAAYFCASSPRQGDEQYFGPGTRLTVT.

Here the CDR3 DNA reads TGTGCCAGTAGTAAATCCCGGGCGGGACTCACCTACGAGCAGTACTTC. The encoded protein is CASSKSRAGLTYEQYF. V usage is TRBV19 and J usage is TRBJ2-7; weak D call: TRBD2 (6 bases). Germline V gene lookup returns CDR1 LNHDA and CDR2 SQIVND (reference sequence). The CDR3 extends over 16 amino acids. V gave up 4 bases and J gave up 2 bases, with 18 bases separating them.

V gene TRBV2 combines with J gene TRBJ1-1; 10 bases agree with TRBD1. In germline, CDR1 is SNHLY, CDR2 FYNNEI. The CDR3 contains 18 residues. Trimming took 1 base from V and 4 from J; bases not matched to a gene: 12. This chain's CDR3 is CASSEEGTGAIYGTEAFF. The CDR3, as DNA: TGTGCCAGCAGTGAAGAGGGGACAGGGGCCATTTACGGCACTGAAGCTTTCTTT.

For the CDR3, the DNA is TGTGCCAGCAGATCGGGACTAGCGGGAGGCAATGAGCAGTTCTTC. Protein: CASRSGLAGGNEQFF. The genes are TRBV5-5 and TRBJ2-1; 15 nucleotides align to TRBD2. The CDR3 has 15 residues. In germline, CDR1 is SGHKS, CDR2 YYEKEE (reference sequence). V gave up 5 bases and J gave up 6 bases; unmatched junction bases: 3.

This chain connects TRBV7-3 to TRBJ2-1, with D possibly matching TRBD2 (5 bases). The CDR3 sequence is 15 residues long. The germline gives CDR1 SGHTA, CDR2 FQGTGA. V gave up 1 base and J gave up 5 bases, with 12 bases separating them. This chain's CDR3 is CASSLIGGPDNEQFF. The CDR3 nucleotides are TGTGCCAGCAGCTTAATAGGCGGGCCAGACAATGAGCAGTTCTTC. Combining the CDR3 with reference TRBV7-3 and TRBJ2-1 gives the whole variable domain GAGVSQTPSNKVTEKGKYVELRCDPISGHTALYWYRQSLGQGPEFLIYFQGTGAADDSGLPNDRFFAVRPEGSVSTLKIQRTERGDSAVYLCASSLIGGPDNEQFFGPGTRLTVL.

The genes are TRBV9 and TRBJ2-4; a possible D gene is TRBD2 (5 bases). Germline CDR1 is SGDLS and CDR2 is YYNGEE. The CDR3 contains 14 residues. Between the trimmed V and J ends, which lost 0 bases and 6 bases, there was a span of 10 bases. For the CDR3, the DNA is TGTGCCAGCAGCGTAGATCGCGGGCGAAACATTCAGTACTTC. It yields the protein CASSVDRGRNIQYF.

The chain uses TRBV5-6 and TRBJ2-5; D is unresolved. The germline V and J ends were trimmed by 3 bases and 0 bases, with 6 bases remaining between them. This CDR3 spans 13 amino acids. Germline V gives CDR1 SGHDT, CDR2 YYEEEE. This chain's CDR3 is CASSSRDQETQYF. The CDR3 DNA follows: TGTGCCAGCAGCTCTCGAGACCAAGAGACCCAGTACTTC.

The chain joins TRBV6-6 to TRBJ2-7, with 7 bases that match TRBD2. V lost 5 bases, J lost 1 base, and 8 bases stayed unmatched. The CDR3 is 15 amino acids. The germline V gene encodes CDR1 MNHNY and CDR2 SVGAGI (reference sequence). The CDR3 DNA follows: TGTGCCAGCAGTGCTACTCGGGGGGTTTCCTACGAGCAGTACTTC. It translates to CASSATRGVSYEQYF.

The chain uses TRBV19 and TRBJ1-1; D is uncertain. V dropped 3 bases and J dropped 6 bases, with 20 bases sitting between them. The CDR3 has 16 amino acids. Germline V gene lookup returns CDR1 LNHDA and CDR2 SQIVND (reference sequence). CDR3 amino acids: CASSIGYKASGAEAFF. CDR3 DNA sequence: TGTGCCAGTAGTATCGGGTACAAGGCGTCCGGGGCTGAAGCTTTCTTT. Full variable domain (missing parts from reference TRBV19 and TRBJ1-1): DGGITQSPKYLFRKEGQNVTLSCEQNLNHDAMYWYRQDPGQGLRLIYYSQIVNDFQKGDIAEGYSVSREKKESFPLTVTSAQKNPTAFYLCASSIGYKASGAEAFFGQGTRLTVV.

The V call is TRBV5-4, the J call TRBJ2-5, with D perhaps TRBD2 (6 bases). The CDR3 has 15 residues. With 0 bases removed from V and 4 bases from J, the gap between germline ends came to 13 bases. Germline-derived CDR1 and CDR2 are SGHNT and YYREEE (reference sequence). The CDR3, as DNA: TGTGCCAGCAGCTTGGTGGGACGGGAGCGAGAGACCCAGTACTTC. Protein sequence: CASSLVGRERETQYF. The whole variable domain, filled in from reference TRBV5-4 and TRBJ2-5, reads ETGVTQSPTHLIKTRGQQVTLRCSSQSGHNTVSWYQQALGQGPQFIFQYYREEENGRGNFPPRFSGLQFPNYSSELNVNALELDDSALYLCASSLVGRERETQYFGPGTRLLVL.

The chain recombines TRBV14 with TRBJ2-7; 8 bases are shared with TRBD1. CDR1 is SGHDN and CDR2 is FVKESK in the germline V gene. The CDR3 is 15 amino acids. Trimming cost V 4 bases and J 1 base; bases outside gene matches: 6. The CDR3 protein is CASSPLGQGSYEQYF. The DNA for the CDR3 is TGTGCCAGCAGCCCGCTTGGACAGGGATCCTACGAGCAGTACTTC.

The CDR3 region has the DNA TGTGCCAGTAGACTCGACAGGGTATCCTACGAGCAGTACTTC. Amino acids: CASRLDRVSYEQYF. This chain uses TRBV19 with TRBJ2-7; 7 nucleotides align to TRBD1. The V segment lost 6 bases and the J segment 1 base; nucleotides outside the gene matches: 6. CDR1 and CDR2 from the germline V gene are LNHDA and SQIVND (reference sequence). CDR3 length equals 14 residues.

This chain connects TRBV5-1 to TRBJ2-6; D unresolved. Germline V gives CDR1 SGHRS, CDR2 YFSETQ. V dropped 4 bases and J dropped 0 bases, with 11 bases sitting between them. The CDR3 spans 16 residues. The CDR3 sequence: CASSTQHVSGANVLTF. The CDR3 DNA is TGCGCCAGCAGCACACAACACGTCTCTGGGGCCAACGTCCTGACTTTC.

The CDR3 loop is CASRGQGAYYGYTF. In DNA, the CDR3 is TGTGCCAGCAGGGGACAGGGGGCTTACTATGGCTACACCTTC. The chain links TRBV6-5 to TRBJ1-2; 12 nucleotides match TRBD1. V shed 6 bases and J 3 bases; nucleotides not matched to a gene: 2. Germline V gene lookup returns CDR1 MNHEY and CDR2 SVGAGI. The CDR3 contains 14 residues.

The rearrangement uses TRBV3-1 (or the pseudogene TRBV3-2) and TRBJ1-3, with D unresolved. From germline, CDR1 is LGHDT and CDR2 YNNKEL (reference sequence). V was cut by 1 base and J by 0 bases, with 10 bases left in between. This CDR3 has 16 amino acids. The CDR3 region has the DNA TGTGCCAGCAGCCAAGCTTCGGGTTACTCTGGAAACACCATATATTTT. This codes for CASSQASGYSGNTIYF.

CDR3: CASSQDTGGLELFF. The CDR3 nucleotides are TGTGCCAGCAGCCAAGACACGGGGGGACTCGAACTGTTTTTT. The chain joins TRBV3-1 (or the pseudogene TRBV3-2) to TRBJ1-4; possible D gene TRBD1, 5 bases. The CDR3 totals 14 residues. V lost 0 bases and J lost 12, with 14 bases in between. CDR1 and CDR2 from the germline V gene are LGHDT and YNNKEL (reference sequence).

The chain couples TRBV5-1 to TRBJ2-6, with no clear D. CDR1 and CDR2 from the germline V gene are SGHRS and YFSETQ. Trimming stripped 5 bases from V and 0 bases from J, with 9 bases between. The CDR3 runs 15 residues. In DNA form, the CDR3 reads TGCGCCAGCAGAGAGGTAGCCTCTGGGGCCAACGTCCTGACTTTC. It translates to CASREVASGANVLTF.

This chain connects TRBV4-2 to TRBJ2-7, with 7 bases fitting TRBD2. CDR1 is LGHNA, CDR2 YNFKEQ, per germline. This CDR3 spans 14 amino acids. V shed 1 base and J 3 bases; nucleotides not matched to a gene: 3. The CDR3 DNA reads TGTGCCAGCAGCCAAGGCCTAGCGGACTACGAGCAGTACTTC. The encoded protein is CASSQGLADYEQYF.